The 20 T cell receptor beta chains given below trace back to one sample, sequenced in a study of Ad26.COV2.S vaccination and SARS-CoV-2 variants. Treatment denoted: about 20 received Ad26.COV2.S at low or high dose, single or two shots; 5 received placebo; per-sample allocation not given. Following the first vaccine or placebo injection, samples were taken on day 63. Assay used: immunoSEQ multiplex PCR; TCRdb lists only in-frame clones, some missing. The sample includes hundreds of thousands of clones, approximately 89% of them seen just once. Sequencing was performed on peripheral blood, taken in a trial of Ad26.COV2.S vaccine versus placebo. Receptor source: a person between 18 and 59 years old who received the Ad26.COV2.S COVID-19 vaccine or a placebo.

This chain joins TRBV15 and TRBJ1-5; 7 bases agree with TRBD1. Germline CDR1 LNHNV, CDR2 YYDKDF (reference sequence). The CDR3 sequence is 14 residues long. J was trimmed by 4 bases and V by 5 bases; bases with no gene match: 5. The CDR3 DNA reads TGTGCCACCAGCGGTAGGGACAGAAATCAGCCCCAGCATTTT. It yields the protein CATSGRDRNQPQHF.

The chain combines TRBV7-9 with TRBJ1-3; D gene ambiguous. Germline CDR1 and CDR2: SEHNR and FQNEAQ (reference sequence). This CDR3 is built from 16 residues. The V and J ends lost 3 bases and 1 base respectively, with 13 bases between them. This CDR3 is CASSFATWKSGNTIYF. The CDR3 DNA reads TGTGCCAGCAGCTTCGCGACATGGAAATCTGGAAACACCATATATTTT.

This chain links TRBV12-5 with TRBJ2-5; D not resolved. There are 11 residues in the CDR3. Deletions cut 5 bases from V and 5 bases from J, with 6 bases between. Germline loops: CDR1 LGHNT, CDR2 FRNRAP. CDR3 sequence (DNA): TGTGCTAGTGGTGACCGGGAGACCCAGTACTTC. Translation gives CASGDRETQYF.

The genes are TRBV2 and TRBJ2-5, with 11 bases matching TRBD2. With V trimmed by 11 bases and J by 5 bases, 7 bases remained unmatched. CDR3 length: 13 residues. The germline CDR1 and CDR2 sequences are SNHLY and FYNNEI. The CDR3 spells CAGTGTSGETQYF. CDR3 coding DNA: TGTGCCGGCACCGGGACTAGCGGCGAGACCCAGTACTTC.

This clone was counted a few times. V gene TRBV6-2 or TRBV6-3 combines with J gene TRBJ1-5; possible D gene TRBD1, 6 bases. This CDR3 has 17 amino acids. Trimming stripped 2 bases from V and 3 bases from J, with 17 bases between. Germline CDR1 reads MNHEY; CDR2 reads SVGEGT. CDR3 residues: CASSYGRPRGPNQPQHF. CDR3 nucleotide sequence: TGTGCCAGCAGTTACGGCCGTCCCAGGGGCCCCAATCAGCCCCAGCATTTT.

The chain links TRBV6-2 or TRBV6-3 to TRBJ1-5; D remains unclear. The CDR3 loop spans 14 amino acids. CDR1 is MNHEY, CDR2 SVGEGT, per germline. Trimming removed 2 bases from V and 7 bases from J, with 12 bases in between. CDR3 in amino acids: CASSYGLAGQPQHF. The CDR3 DNA reads TGTGCCAGCAGTTACGGGCTTGCGGGCCAGCCCCAGCATTTT.

The rearrangement uses TRBV23-1 and TRBJ2-7; TRBD1 agrees at 8 bases. TRBV23-1 is an ORF; its function is uncertain. V was pared by 2 bases and J by 6 bases, with 9 bases of the junction left unmatched. This CDR3 region has 15 residues. The CDR3 coding sequence is TGCGCCAGCAGTCAAGGCGACAGGGGAGCGGTCGAGCAGTACGTC. This codes for CASSQGDRGAVEQYV.

CDR3 loop: CASRNRRVGEAFF. The CDR3 DNA reads TGTGCCAGTAGAAACCGCCGGGTAGGGGAAGCTTTCTTT. This chain connects TRBV19 to TRBJ1-1; no reliable D call. CDR1 and CDR2 from the germline V gene are LNHDA and SQIVND (reference sequence). Between the trimmed V and J ends, which lost 6 bases and 8 bases, there was a span of 16 bases. CDR3 length: 13 residues.

This chain connects TRBV11-3 to TRBJ2-5, with TRBD2 as a possible D gene (6 bases). The germline V and J ends were trimmed by 1 base and 3 bases, with 12 bases remaining between them. Germline values: CDR1 SGHNT, CDR2 YENEEA. The CDR3 loop spans 15 amino acids. The CDR3 is CASSLVRGGEETQYF. The CDR3 DNA is TGTGCCAGCAGCTTAGTGAGGGGCGGGGAAGAGACCCAGTACTTC.

The chain employs TRBV7-2 and TRBJ2-1; 12 bases are a match to TRBD2. The CDR3 is 16 residues long. Trimming removed 1 base from V and 7 bases from J; junction bases left unmatched: 5. Germline CDR1 and CDR2: SGHTA and FQGNSA. For the CDR3, the DNA is TGTGCCAGCAGCTTAGACACTAGCGGGGGGCGTAATGAGCAGTTCTTC. It yields the protein CASSLDTSGGRNEQFF.

The V gene is TRBV5-1, the J gene TRBJ2-1; 12 bases line up with TRBD2. Germline-derived CDR1 and CDR2 are SGHRS and YFSETQ. Trimming cost V 7 bases and J 5 bases; bases outside gene matches: 7. The CDR3 spans 15 residues. This CDR3 reads CASLPLAGGNNEQFF. CDR3 bases: TGCGCCAGCCTCCCGCTAGCGGGAGGGAACAATGAGCAGTTCTTC.

Concerning this clone itself: Other DNA sequences from this sample encode an identical CDR3 as well. The rearrangement links TRBV4-3 to TRBJ1-1; D remains ambiguous. Per the germline V gene, CDR1 is LGHNA and CDR2 is YSLEER. Trimming shortened V by 0 bases and J by 1 base, and 3 bases separated the two germline ends. CDR3 size: 13 residues. CDR3 residues: CASSQDRNTEAFF. As DNA, the CDR3 is TGCGCCAGCAGCCAAGACCGGAACACTGAAGCTTTCTTT.

The rearrangement joins TRBV7-8 to TRBJ2-1, with D possibly being TRBD2 (6 bases). CDR3 size: 20 residues. Trimming left V 1 base short and J 5 bases short, with 27 bases between. Germline V gene lookup returns CDR1 SGHVS and CDR2 FQNEAQ. The CDR3 is CASSLGLTPGRGEAHNEQFF. Written as DNA, the CDR3 is TGTGCCAGCAGCTTAGGGTTAACACCCGGCCGCGGGGAGGCGCACAATGAGCAGTTCTTC.

The V call is TRBV5-1, the J call TRBJ2-1; 11 positions match TRBD2. CDR1 and CDR2 (germline): SGHRS, YFSETQ. The CDR3 length is 16 residues. V lost 0 bases and J lost 7; bases outside the gene matches: 6. The CDR3: CASSLVVVAGGNEQFF. CDR3 bases: TGCGCCAGCAGCTTGGTCGTGGTAGCGGGAGGGAATGAGCAGTTCTTC.

This clone was found a few times. The gene calls are TRBV6-2 or TRBV6-3 and TRBJ1-2; TRBD1 is a possible D gene (6 bases). The CDR3 has 14 residues. The V end lost 2 bases, the J end lost 5 bases, and 12 bases lay between the germline ends. The germline gives CDR1 MNHEY, CDR2 SVGEGT. The CDR3 coding sequence is TGTGCCAGCAGTTACATCGGGCAGGGGTATGGCTACACCTTC. It encodes CASSYIGQGYGYTF.

The rearrangement links TRBV14 to TRBJ2-5, with D hard to call. This CDR3 has 12 amino acids. The V and J ends lost 8 bases and 1 base respectively, with 8 bases between them. Germline V gene data show CDR1 as SGHDN and CDR2 as FVKESK. This CDR3 reads CASGRSQETQYF. In nucleotides, the CDR3 is TGTGCCAGCGGACGGTCCCAAGAGACCCAGTACTTC.

The chain has TRBV28 and TRBJ1-1; TRBD1 aligns across 9 bases. CDR3 length: 14 amino acids. The germline V gene encodes CDR1 MDHEN and CDR2 SYDVKM. The trim removed 6 bases at V and 3 bases at J, leaving 5 bases unmatched. The DNA of the CDR3 is TGTGCCAGCAGGTCGGGACAGGGCGACACTGAAGCTTTCTTT. Residues: CASRSGQGDTEAFF.

The V and J genes are TRBV5-1 and TRBJ2-3; TRBD1 agrees at 12 bases. The CDR3 spans 17 residues. Per the germline V gene, CDR1 is SGHRS and CDR2 is YFSETQ. The V segment lost 4 bases and the J segment 4 bases; nucleotides outside the gene matches: 10. The CDR3 sequence: CASSVSRDRGLSDTQYF. The CDR3 region has the DNA TGCGCCAGCAGCGTTTCCCGGGACAGGGGGCTCTCAGATACGCAGTATTTT.

This clone appeared a single time. The chain carries TRBV12-3 or TRBV12-4 and TRBJ2-1; D is unclear. The CDR3 is 12 residues long. V shed 3 bases and J shed 8 bases, with 8 bases lying between them. The CDR3 nucleotides are TGTGCCAGCAGTTTCTCTCGGGATGAGCAGTTCTTC. Translating gives CASSFSRDEQFF.

The J gene is TRBJ2-7, the V gene TRBV28; TRBD2 agrees at 9 bases. The CDR3 consists of 13 residues. Losses at the gene ends were 8 bases for V and 0 bases for J; bases not matched to a gene: 2. CDR1 and CDR2 (germline): MDHEN, SYDVKM. The CDR3 DNA sequence: TGTGCCAGCCGACTAGCGGCCTCCTACGAGCAGTACTTC. Its protein is CASRLAASYEQYF.